Sequencing of this TCR beta chain was carried out in a study of post-analysis software for immune sequencing data (dated by TCRdb to 2015 to 2017). In terms of the full investigation: Disease courses on record covered relapsing-remitting, secondary progressive and progressive-relapsing multiple sclerosis, though some patients had no subtype annotation. The patient repertoires were compared against around eleven previously published healthy control repertoires obtained from donors aged roughly 6 to 28 years. A subset of samples was prepared in parallel using single-end sample barcoding, then pooled and co-amplified after Illumina adapter ligation.

The library relied on PCR. For sequencing, an Illumina HiSeq 2500 was employed. Unique molecular identifiers were incorporated into TCR beta cDNA libraries to reduce PCR and sequencing biases. Every 1 to 10 million input T cells yielded roughly 0.5 million cDNA molecules, meaning each molecule approximated one T cell. The same protocol used for the earlier healthy control dataset was applied to prepare and sequence the patient libraries. Samples belonging to the same batch were prepared together, multiplexed and sequenced on a shared HiSeq lane. On the authors' methods: MIGEC was used to process the raw barcoded reads, and molecular identifier groups with only a single read were discarded before consensus assembly and CDR3 extraction. VDJtools was used for post-analysis of the clonotype tables, with diversity normalized by down-sampling every dataset to the smallest sample size. In repertoire overlap clustering, CDR3 amino acid sequences, but not nucleotide sequences, were matched to correct batch-related cross-sample contamination. The raw public reads went through TCRdb reprocessing: fastp at Q25, MiXCR clone calling, in-frame beta chains kept. Rows are unified per CDR3 protein, each entry keeping the most common DNA and genes. These V and J calls rely on TCRdb rather than the paper's analysis. The sample records some 800,000 distinct CDR3 sequences, about 45% of which are singletons. Clones ranked in the top ten supply approximately 4.4% of the sample.

CDR1 and CDR2 are read off the germline V gene (reference sequence) as WNHNN and SYGVQD. At the junction V is shortened by 4 bases and J by 6 bases; bases outside the gene matches: 9. Reading from cysteine to phenylalanine, the CDR3 counts 15 amino acids. The entry retains the CDR3 DNA only, 45 bases that are in frame from base 1. On the study overall, not on this receptor specifically: The control group was slightly older than the multiple sclerosis patient group. Four or five TRBV segments, including TRBV5-6, TRBV5-1 and TRBV20-1, were significantly more frequent in patients than controls. Direct clustering with F measure revealed strong co-clustering of samples prepared in the same batch, which led to a batch-effect correction. Normalized Chao1 diversity was significantly lower in multiple sclerosis patients than controls, suggesting substantial peripheral T-cell clonal expansion.

The sample holds one count of this clonotype. Its cognate antigen has yet to be identified. Base quality data are lacking; no much larger clone is found one base away. TCR beta repertoires were profiled from peripheral blood of roughly 13 young patients with multiple sclerosis to demonstrate the VDJtools post-analysis software. The multiple sclerosis patients were children and adolescents ranging in age from 6 to 15 years. The sample taken for sequencing was blood. The sequence came from a girl aged 10 to 17 with multiple sclerosis. The rearrangement joined TRBV10-1 to TRBJ2-7; 10 of the junction bases match TRBD2. The bases read TGCGCCAGCAGTGCCACGGCTAGCGGGAGCCGCGAGCAGTACTTC. Translated, this gives CASSATASGSREQYF.